A selection of T cell receptor beta chains follows, all from one sample in a study of shared clonotypes between healthy human individuals. TCRdb's copy holds only in-frame clones and misses some; the assay was immunoSEQ multiplex PCR. The table shows about 1.1 million clones, with approximately 80% occurring only once. The sample comprised memory CD4+ T cells from PBMCs. The receptors derive from a young man in good health. Some clones in this sample may be carry-over from other donors' samples. Both conserved end residues are part of each CDR3. Fields, in order: J gene, V gene, CDR3 protein.

j_gene: TRBJ1-5
v_gene: TRBV27
CDR3aa: CASSLARNTGGESSNQPQHF

j_gene: TRBJ1-2
v_gene: TRBV7-9
CDR3aa: CASSPGQFYGYTF

j_gene: TRBJ2-2
v_gene: TRBV28
CDR3aa: CATSNRNTGELFF

j_gene: TRBJ1-4
v_gene: TRBV5-5
CDR3aa: CASSSGGATNEKLFF

j_gene: TRBJ2-7
v_gene: TRBV5-4
CDR3aa: CASSLNSGSGEQYF

j_gene: TRBJ1-1
v_gene: TRBV18
CDR3aa: CASSPPSTDQNTEAFF

j_gene: TRBJ2-1
v_gene: TRBV5-4
CDR3aa: CASSLGGSSGRFGDEQFF

j_gene: TRBJ2-1
v_gene: TRBV11-2
CDR3aa: CASSWGGAASTWNEQFF

j_gene: TRBJ1-1
v_gene: TRBV7-3
CDR3aa: CASSLHLNTEAFF

j_gene: TRBJ1-1
v_gene: TRBV5-1
CDR3aa: CASSLGQGILNTEAFF

j_gene: TRBJ2-2
v_gene: TRBV13
CDR3aa: CASSLSAGANTGELFF

j_gene: TRBJ1-1
v_gene: TRBV7-3
CDR3aa: CASSFNRDTEAFF

j_gene: TRBJ2-5
v_gene: TRBV7-9
CDR3aa: CASSRTGGQETQYF

j_gene: TRBJ2-2
v_gene: TRBV10-2
CDR3aa: CASRGSGRGTGELFF

j_gene: TRBJ1-6
v_gene: TRBV7-9
CDR3aa: CASSRGAPNSPLHF

j_gene: TRBJ2-1
v_gene: TRBV4-1
CDR3aa: CASSQDPIGDEQFF

j_gene: TRBJ2-1
v_gene: TRBV14
CDR3aa: CASSLRLRGQGYNEQFF

j_gene: TRBJ2-1
v_gene: TRBV13
CDR3aa: CASSALAGVHNEQFF

j_gene: TRBJ1-1
v_gene: TRBV27
CDR3aa: CASRTHNSGTDSEAFF

j_gene: TRBJ2-7
v_gene: TRBV28
CDR3aa: CASSPPRQGGLYF

j_gene: TRBJ1-5
v_gene: TRBV12-5
CDR3aa: CASGIGLNQPQHF

j_gene: TRBJ2-1
v_gene: TRBV6-5
CDR3aa: CASRVAGGPYNEQFF

j_gene: TRBJ2-1
v_gene: TRBV18
CDR3aa: CASSRSGTVSYNEQFF

j_gene: TRBJ2-7
v_gene: TRBV30
CDR3aa: CAWEMGGTLGAEQYF

j_gene: TRBJ2-2
v_gene: TRBV9
CDR3aa: CATASWVTGELFF

j_gene: TRBJ2-7
v_gene: TRBV7-6
CDR3aa: CASSLGVSYEQYF

j_gene: TRBJ2-1
v_gene: TRBV7-9
CDR3aa: CASIPGLAVNEQFF

j_gene: TRBJ2-7
v_gene: TRBV25-1
CDR3aa: CASSDRVRESRHEQYF

j_gene: TRBJ1-5
v_gene: TRBV7-8
CDR3aa: CASSASSPTINQPQHF

j_gene: TRBJ2-1
v_gene: TRBV11-3
CDR3aa: CASSSVEGQREINEQFF

j_gene: TRBJ2-3
v_gene: TRBV7-9
CDR3aa: CASNEAGTGGTDTQYF

j_gene: TRBJ2-3
v_gene: TRBV5-6
CDR3aa: CASSYGDWTSDTQYF

j_gene: TRBJ2-2
v_gene: TRBV7-9
CDR3aa: CASSSTGLRAGELFF

j_gene: TRBJ2-5
v_gene: TRBV15
CDR3aa: CATSDRRGAGTQYF

j_gene: TRBJ2-3
v_gene: TRBV19
CDR3aa: CASSSLAGADTQYF

j_gene: TRBJ2-5
v_gene: TRBV5-1
CDR3aa: CASSPGLAGGPGETQYF

j_gene: TRBJ2-7
v_gene: TRBV6-6
CDR3aa: CASRDRYEQYF

j_gene: TRBJ2-3
v_gene: TRBV29-1
CDR3aa: CSVLAKSTDTQYF

j_gene: TRBJ1-2
v_gene: TRBV7-2
CDR3aa: CASSDSGRANYGYTF

j_gene: TRBJ2-5
v_gene: TRBV5-1
CDR3aa: CASSLVETRLAITQYF

j_gene: TRBJ2-5
v_gene: TRBV20-1
CDR3aa: CSAGDQETQYF

j_gene: TRBJ1-2
v_gene: TRBV4-3
CDR3aa: CASSQDSRPGIGRYGYTF

j_gene: TRBJ2-6
v_gene: TRBV5-1
CDR3aa: CASRDPGANVLTF

j_gene: TRBJ1-1
v_gene: TRBV5-1
CDR3aa: CASSLAARTANTEAFF

j_gene: TRBJ2-3
v_gene: TRBV28
CDR3aa: CASSTSAFSTDTQYF

j_gene: TRBJ2-1
v_gene: TRBV28
CDR3aa: CASRPKAPGLISYNEQFF

j_gene: TRBJ2-3
v_gene: TRBV28
CDR3aa: CASSLWTSGTSTDTQYF

j_gene: TRBJ1-5
v_gene: TRBV28
CDR3aa: CASSFPGPSNQPQHF

j_gene: TRBJ2-3
v_gene: TRBV5-4
CDR3aa: CASSAGTTDTQYF

j_gene: TRBJ2-7
v_gene: TRBV28
CDR3aa: CASSSTRTFWYF

j_gene: TRBJ2-7
v_gene: TRBV10-1
CDR3aa: CAIHEQYF

j_gene: TRBJ2-5
v_gene: TRBV10-1
CDR3aa: CASSPGGGWETQYF

j_gene: TRBJ1-1
v_gene: TRBV30
CDR3aa: CAWSLDILDAFF

j_gene: TRBJ2-1
v_gene: TRBV11-2
CDR3aa: CASSAFSGRAKNEQFF

j_gene: TRBJ2-4
v_gene: TRBV6-6
CDR3aa: CASSPQTSPKNIQYF

j_gene: TRBJ1-2
v_gene: TRBV7-2
CDR3aa: CASSPKDRGIGYGYTF

j_gene: TRBJ2-7
v_gene: TRBV5-1
CDR3aa: CASSSATSGVTYEQYF

j_gene: TRBJ2-6
v_gene: TRBV27
CDR3aa: CASSLYSAGANVLTF

j_gene: TRBJ2-1
v_gene: TRBV5-1
CDR3aa: CASSLPGTLYNEQFF